The next 7 T cell receptor beta chains were all read from a single sample in a study of OX40 agonist ivuxolimab in advanced cancers. Using immunoSEQ multiplex PCR, the repertoire was profiled, and TCRdb retains in-frame clones only, with some absent. This repertoire shows 85,000 to 90,000 clones, about 94% found once; its top ten account for roughly 1.1%. The material sequenced was CD4+ or CD8+ T cells sorted from blood, taken in a trial of the OX40 agonist ivuxolimab. All receptors derive from an adult with an advanced solid tumor such as melanoma, head and neck, liver or kidney cancer.

This clone has just one count. This sequence joins TRBV19 and TRBJ2-2, with D perhaps being TRBD1 or TRBD2 (5 bases each). The germline V gene encodes CDR1 LNHDA and CDR2 SQIVND (reference sequence). The CDR3 extends over 14 amino acids. V was trimmed by 6 bases and J by 8 bases, leaving 16 bases between them. CDR3 DNA sequence: TGTGCCAGTAGCCCGGGAAGGGGTTCAGGGGAGCTGTTTTTT. It codes for CASSPGRGSGELFF.

V is TRBV7-3 and J is TRBJ2-1; D call uncertain. The V end lost 4 bases, the J end lost 6 bases, and 10 bases lay between the germline ends. From germline, CDR1 is SGHTA and CDR2 FQGTGA. CDR3 length: 13 residues. The CDR3 is CASSSLGINEQFF. The CDR3 nucleotides are TGTGCCAGCAGCTCCCTAGGAATCAATGAGCAGTTCTTC.

J is TRBJ2-1 and V is TRBV4-3; D possibly corresponds to TRBD2 (5 bases). The CDR3 has 15 amino acids. The germline V gene has CDR1 LGHNA and CDR2 YSLEER. Between the trimmed V and J ends, which lost 0 bases and 15 bases, there was a span of 21 bases. CDR3 sequence: CASSQDKPPGMGAFF. The CDR3 bases are TGCGCCAGCAGCCAAGATAAGCCCCCGGGGATGGGAGCGTTCTTC.

The rearrangement links TRBV5-6 to TRBJ1-5; D gene uncertain. Between the trimmed V and J ends, which lost 4 bases and 2 bases, there was a span of 10 bases. In germline, CDR1 is SGHDT, CDR2 YYEEEE. This CDR3 comprises 14 residues. CDR3 DNA: TGTGCCAGCAGCCTTGGTGGGGGCAATCAGCCCCAGCATTTT. The encoded protein is CASSLGGGNQPQHF.

The CDR3 DNA reads TGTGCCAGCAGCTTTTTGGAGGCCGGGACCCAGTACTTC. Translating it yields CASSFLEAGTQYF. The rearrangement uses TRBV7-2 and TRBJ2-5, with D possibly being TRBD2 (5 bases). From germline, CDR1 is SGHTA and CDR2 FQGNSA. The V and J ends lost 3 bases and 7 bases respectively, with 12 bases between them. This CDR3 has 13 residues.

The chain employs TRBV7-2 and TRBJ2-5; TRBD2 matches at 14 bases. This CDR3 is 16 amino acids long. In germline, CDR1 is SGHTA, CDR2 FQGNSA. Trimming removed 5 bases from V and 5 bases from J; junction bases left unmatched: 7. In DNA, the CDR3 is TGTGCCAGCAGCCCCCAGACTAGCGGGAGGGGGGAGACCCAGTACTTC. Translating it yields CASSPQTSGRGETQYF.

The chain has TRBV27 and TRBJ2-5; TRBD2 is a possible D gene (6 bases). This CDR3 has 13 amino acids. Trimming removed 11 bases from V and 0 bases from J, with 13 bases in between. CDR1 is MNHEY and CDR2 is SMNVEV in the germline V gene (reference sequence). CDR3 protein: CAVPGEYQETQYF. In DNA form, the CDR3 reads TGTGCCGTCCCGGGGGAGTACCAAGAGACCCAGTACTTC.